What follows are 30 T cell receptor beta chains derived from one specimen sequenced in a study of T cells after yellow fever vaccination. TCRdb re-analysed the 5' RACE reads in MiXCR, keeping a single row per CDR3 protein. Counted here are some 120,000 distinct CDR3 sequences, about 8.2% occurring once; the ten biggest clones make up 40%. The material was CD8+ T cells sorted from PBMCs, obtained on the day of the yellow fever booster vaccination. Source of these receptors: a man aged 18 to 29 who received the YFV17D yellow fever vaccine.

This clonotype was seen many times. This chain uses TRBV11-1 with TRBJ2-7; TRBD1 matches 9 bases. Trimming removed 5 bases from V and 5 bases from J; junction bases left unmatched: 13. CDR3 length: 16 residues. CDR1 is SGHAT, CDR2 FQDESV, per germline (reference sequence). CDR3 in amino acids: CASSPRPGQGTHEQYF. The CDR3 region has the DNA TGTGCCAGCAGCCCCCGTCCAGGACAGGGGACCCACGAGCAGTACTTC.

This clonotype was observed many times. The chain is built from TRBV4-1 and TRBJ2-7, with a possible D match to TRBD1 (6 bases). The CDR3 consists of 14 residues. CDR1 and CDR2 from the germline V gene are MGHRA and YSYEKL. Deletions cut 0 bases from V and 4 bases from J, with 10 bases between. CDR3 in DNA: TGCGCCAGCAGCCAAGAACAGGGTGGATACGAGCAGTACTTC. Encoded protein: CASSQEQGGYEQYF.

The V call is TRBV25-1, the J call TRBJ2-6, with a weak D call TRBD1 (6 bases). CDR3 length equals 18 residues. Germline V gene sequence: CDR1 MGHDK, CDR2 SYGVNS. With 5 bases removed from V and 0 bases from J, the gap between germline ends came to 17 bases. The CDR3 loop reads CASSFRDTMSSGANVLTF. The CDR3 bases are TGTGCCAGCAGTTTTCGGGACACCATGAGCTCTGGGGCCAACGTCCTGACTTTC. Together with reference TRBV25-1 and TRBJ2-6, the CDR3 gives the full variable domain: EADIYQTPRYLVIGTGKKITLECSQTMGHDKMYWYQQDPGMELHLIHYSYGVNSTEKGDLSSESTVSRIRTEHFPLTLESARPSHTSQYLCASSFRDTMSSGANVLTFGAGSRLTVL.

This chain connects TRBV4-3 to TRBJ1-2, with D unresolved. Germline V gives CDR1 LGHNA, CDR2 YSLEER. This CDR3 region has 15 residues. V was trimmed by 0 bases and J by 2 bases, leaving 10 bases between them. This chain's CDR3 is CASSQDHSLNYGYTF. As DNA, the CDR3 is TGCGCCAGCAGCCAAGATCACAGCCTGAACTATGGCTACACCTTC.

Here the CDR3 DNA reads TGTGCCAGCAGTTATACAGGCCTCGGCTCCTACGAGCAGTACGTC. Protein sequence: CASSYTGLGSYEQYV. This chain connects TRBV6-6 to TRBJ2-7; possibly TRBD1 for D (5 bases). V gave up 3 bases and J gave up 0 bases, with 12 bases separating them. This CDR3 is built from 15 residues. Germline V gene lookup returns CDR1 MNHNY and CDR2 SVGAGI (reference sequence).

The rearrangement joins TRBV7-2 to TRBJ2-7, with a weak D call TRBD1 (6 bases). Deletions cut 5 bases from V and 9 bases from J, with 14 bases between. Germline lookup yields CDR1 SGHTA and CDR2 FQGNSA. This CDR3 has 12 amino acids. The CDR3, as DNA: TGTGCCAGCAGCGCGGCAGGGGAAAGGCAGTACTTC. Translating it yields CASSAAGERQYF.

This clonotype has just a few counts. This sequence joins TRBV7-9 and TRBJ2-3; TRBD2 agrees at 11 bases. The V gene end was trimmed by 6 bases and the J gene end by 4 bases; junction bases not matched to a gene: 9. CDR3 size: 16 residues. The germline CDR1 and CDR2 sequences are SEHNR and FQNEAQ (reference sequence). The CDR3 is CASRPRLAGLADTQYF. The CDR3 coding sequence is TGTGCCAGCAGACCGAGACTAGCGGGGTTGGCAGATACGCAGTATTTT.

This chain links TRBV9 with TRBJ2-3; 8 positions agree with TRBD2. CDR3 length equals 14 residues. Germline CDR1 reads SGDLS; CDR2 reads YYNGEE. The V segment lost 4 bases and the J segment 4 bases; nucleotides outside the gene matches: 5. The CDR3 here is CASSMGLVADTQYF. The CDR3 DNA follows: TGTGCCAGCAGCATGGGACTAGTCGCAGATACGCAGTATTTT. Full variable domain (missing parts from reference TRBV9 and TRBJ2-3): DSGVTQTPKHLITATGQRVTLRCSPRSGDLSVYWYQQSLDQGLQFLIQYYNGEERAKGNILERFSAQQFPDLHSELNLSSLELGDSALYFCASSMGLVADTQYFGPGTRLTVL.

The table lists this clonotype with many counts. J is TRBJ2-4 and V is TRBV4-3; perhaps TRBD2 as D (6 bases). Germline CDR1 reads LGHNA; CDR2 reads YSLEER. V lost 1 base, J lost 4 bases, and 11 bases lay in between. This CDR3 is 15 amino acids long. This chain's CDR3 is CASSQGGVLKNIQYF. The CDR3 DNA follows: TGCGCCAGCAGCCAAGGGGGGGTTTTAAAAAACATTCAGTACTTC.

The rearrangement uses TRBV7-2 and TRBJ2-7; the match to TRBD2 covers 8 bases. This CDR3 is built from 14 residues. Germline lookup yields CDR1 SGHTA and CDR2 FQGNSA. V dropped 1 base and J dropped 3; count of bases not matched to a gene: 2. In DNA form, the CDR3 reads TGTGCCAGCAGCTTAGAGCGGGGGCACTACGAGCAGTACTTC. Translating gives CASSLERGHYEQYF.

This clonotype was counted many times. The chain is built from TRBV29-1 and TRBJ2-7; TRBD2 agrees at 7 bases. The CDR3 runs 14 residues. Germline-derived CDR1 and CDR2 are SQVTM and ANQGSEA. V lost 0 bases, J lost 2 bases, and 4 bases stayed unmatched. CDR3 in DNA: TGCAGCGTTGAAGAGGCGGGGGAGACCTACGAGCAGTACTTC. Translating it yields CSVEEAGETYEQYF.

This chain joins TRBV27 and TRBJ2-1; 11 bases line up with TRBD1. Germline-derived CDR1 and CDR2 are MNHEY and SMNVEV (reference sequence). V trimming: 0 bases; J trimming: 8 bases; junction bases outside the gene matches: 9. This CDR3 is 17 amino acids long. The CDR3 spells CASSLSIGQGAFDEQFF. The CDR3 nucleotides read TGTGCCAGCAGTTTATCGATCGGACAGGGGGCTTTCGATGAGCAGTTCTTC.

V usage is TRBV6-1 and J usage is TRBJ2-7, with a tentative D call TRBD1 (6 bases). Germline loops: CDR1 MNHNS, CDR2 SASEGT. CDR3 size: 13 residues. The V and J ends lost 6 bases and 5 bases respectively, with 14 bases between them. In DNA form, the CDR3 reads TGTGCCAGCAGCCTCGGGACATTCAACGAGCAGTACGTC. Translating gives CASSLGTFNEQYV.

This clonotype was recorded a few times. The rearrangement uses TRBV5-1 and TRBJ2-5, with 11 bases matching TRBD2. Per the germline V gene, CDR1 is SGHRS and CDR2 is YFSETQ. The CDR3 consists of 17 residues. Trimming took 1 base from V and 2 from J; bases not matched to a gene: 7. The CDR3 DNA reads TGCGCCAGCAGCTTGCGGCTAGCGGGGGGACTTCAAGAGACCCAGTACTTC. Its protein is CASSLRLAGGLQETQYF.

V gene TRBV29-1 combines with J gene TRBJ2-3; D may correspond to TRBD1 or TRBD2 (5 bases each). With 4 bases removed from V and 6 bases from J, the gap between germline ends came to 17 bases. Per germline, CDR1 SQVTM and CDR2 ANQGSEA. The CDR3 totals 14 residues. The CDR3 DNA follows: TGCAGCGTTGTTATGGTCGGGGCGAGGGATACGCAGTATTTT. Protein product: CSVVMVGARDTQYF.

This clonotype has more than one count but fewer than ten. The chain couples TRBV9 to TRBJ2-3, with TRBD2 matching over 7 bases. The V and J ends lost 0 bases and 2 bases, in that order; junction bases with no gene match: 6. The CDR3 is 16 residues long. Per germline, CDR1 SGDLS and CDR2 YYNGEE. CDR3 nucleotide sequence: TGTGCCAGCAGCGTAGATGTCGGGGGGATCACAGATACGCAGTATTTT. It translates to CASSVDVGGITDTQYF. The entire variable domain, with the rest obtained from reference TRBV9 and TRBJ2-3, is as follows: DSGVTQTPKHLITATGQRVTLRCSPRSGDLSVYWYQQSLDQGLQFLIQYYNGEERAKGNILERFSAQQFPDLHSELNLSSLELGDSALYFCASSVDVGGITDTQYFGPGTRLTVL.

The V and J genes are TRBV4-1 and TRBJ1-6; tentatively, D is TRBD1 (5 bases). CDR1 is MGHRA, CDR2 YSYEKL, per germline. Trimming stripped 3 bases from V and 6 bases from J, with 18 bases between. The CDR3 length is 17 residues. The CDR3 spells CASSQETGTMTNSPLHF. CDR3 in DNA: TGCGCCAGCAGCCAGGAAACCGGGACCATGACTAATTCACCCCTCCACTTT.

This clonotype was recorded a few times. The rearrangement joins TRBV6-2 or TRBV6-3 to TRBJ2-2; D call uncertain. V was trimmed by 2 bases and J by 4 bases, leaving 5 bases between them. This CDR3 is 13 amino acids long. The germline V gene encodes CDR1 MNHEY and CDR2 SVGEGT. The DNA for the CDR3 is TGTGCCAGCAGTTACGCCTTCACCGGGGAGCTGTTTTTT. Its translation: CASSYAFTGELFF.

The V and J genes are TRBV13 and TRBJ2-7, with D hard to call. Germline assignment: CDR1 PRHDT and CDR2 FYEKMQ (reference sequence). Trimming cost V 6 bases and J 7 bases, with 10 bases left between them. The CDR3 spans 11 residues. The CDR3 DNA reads TGTGCCAGCAGTCCCAAGGCGGAGCAGTACTTC. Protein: CASSPKAEQYF.

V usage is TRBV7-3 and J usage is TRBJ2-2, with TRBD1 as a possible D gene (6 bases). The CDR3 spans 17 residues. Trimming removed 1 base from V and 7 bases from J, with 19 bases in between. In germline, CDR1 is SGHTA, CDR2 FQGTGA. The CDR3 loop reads CASSLNPSTGGNGELFF. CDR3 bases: TGTGCCAGCAGCTTAAACCCATCGACAGGAGGCAACGGGGAGCTGTTTTTT.

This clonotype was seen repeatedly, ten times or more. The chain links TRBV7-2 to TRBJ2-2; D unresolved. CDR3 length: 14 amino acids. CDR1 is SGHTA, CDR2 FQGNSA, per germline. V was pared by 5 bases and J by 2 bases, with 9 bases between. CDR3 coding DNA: TGTGCCAGCAGCCAAGAGCTAAACACCGGGGAGCTGTTTTTT. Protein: CASSQELNTGELFF.

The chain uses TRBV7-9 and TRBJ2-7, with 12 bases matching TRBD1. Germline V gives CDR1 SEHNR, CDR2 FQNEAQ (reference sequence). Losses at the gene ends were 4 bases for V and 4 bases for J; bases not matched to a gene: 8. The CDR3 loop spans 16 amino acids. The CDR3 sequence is CASSYQSGQGAYEQYF. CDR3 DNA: TGTGCCAGCAGCTACCAATCGGGACAGGGGGCTTACGAGCAGTACTTC.

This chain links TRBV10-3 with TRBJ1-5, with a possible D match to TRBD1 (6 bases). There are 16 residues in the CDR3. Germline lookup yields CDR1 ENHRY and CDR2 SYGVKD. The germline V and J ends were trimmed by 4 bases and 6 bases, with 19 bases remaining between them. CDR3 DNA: TGTGCCATCAGTGCATCAGGGGCCCCAAACGGTCAGCCCCAGCATTTT. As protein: CAISASGAPNGQPQHF.

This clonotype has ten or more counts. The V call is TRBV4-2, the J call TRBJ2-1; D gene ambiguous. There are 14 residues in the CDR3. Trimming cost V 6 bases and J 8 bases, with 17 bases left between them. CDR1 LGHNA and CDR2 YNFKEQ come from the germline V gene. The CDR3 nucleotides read TGTGCCAGCAGTCCCACTTTCGACAACCATGAGCAGTTCTTC. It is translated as CASSPTFDNHEQFF.

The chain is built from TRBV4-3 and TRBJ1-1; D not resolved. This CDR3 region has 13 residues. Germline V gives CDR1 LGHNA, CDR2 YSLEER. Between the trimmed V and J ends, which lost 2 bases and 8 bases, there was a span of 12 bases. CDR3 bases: TGCGCCAGCAGCCAAACTTTAAGGTCCGAAGCTTTCTTT. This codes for CASSQTLRSEAFF.

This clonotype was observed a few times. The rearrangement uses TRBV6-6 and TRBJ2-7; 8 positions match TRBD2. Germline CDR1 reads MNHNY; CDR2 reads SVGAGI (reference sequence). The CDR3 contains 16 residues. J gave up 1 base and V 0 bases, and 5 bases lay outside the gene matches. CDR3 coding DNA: TGTGCCAGCAGTTACTCCCGCGGGGGGCGATCCTACGAGCAGTACGTC. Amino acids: CASSYSRGGRSYEQYV.

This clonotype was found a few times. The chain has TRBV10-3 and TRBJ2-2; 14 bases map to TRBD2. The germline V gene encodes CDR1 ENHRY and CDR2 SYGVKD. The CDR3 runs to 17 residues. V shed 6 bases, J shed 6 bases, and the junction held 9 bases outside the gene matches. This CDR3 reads CAISRLAGGPDAGELFF. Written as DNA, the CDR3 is TGTGCCATCAGCCGACTAGCGGGGGGGCCTGACGCCGGGGAGCTGTTTTTT.

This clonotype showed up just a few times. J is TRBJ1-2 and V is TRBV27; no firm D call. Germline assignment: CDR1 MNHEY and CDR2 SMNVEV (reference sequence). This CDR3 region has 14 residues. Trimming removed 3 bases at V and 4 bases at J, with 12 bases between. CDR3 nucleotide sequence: TGTGCCAGCAGTTTCAAACCGGCGGGCTATGGCTACACCTTC. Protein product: CASSFKPAGYGYTF.

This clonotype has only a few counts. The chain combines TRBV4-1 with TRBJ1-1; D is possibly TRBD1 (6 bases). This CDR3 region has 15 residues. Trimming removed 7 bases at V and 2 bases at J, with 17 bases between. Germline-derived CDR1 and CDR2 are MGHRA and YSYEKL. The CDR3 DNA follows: TGCGCCAGCACCCGAGCCGGGGGCTCTAACACTGAAGCTTTCTTT. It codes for CASTRAGGSNTEAFF.

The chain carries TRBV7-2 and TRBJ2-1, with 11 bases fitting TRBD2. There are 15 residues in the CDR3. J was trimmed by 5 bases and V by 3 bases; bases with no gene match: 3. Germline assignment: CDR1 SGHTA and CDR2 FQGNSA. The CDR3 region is CASSFGTSGNNEQFF. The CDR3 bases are TGTGCCAGCAGCTTCGGGACTAGCGGCAACAATGAGCAGTTCTTC.